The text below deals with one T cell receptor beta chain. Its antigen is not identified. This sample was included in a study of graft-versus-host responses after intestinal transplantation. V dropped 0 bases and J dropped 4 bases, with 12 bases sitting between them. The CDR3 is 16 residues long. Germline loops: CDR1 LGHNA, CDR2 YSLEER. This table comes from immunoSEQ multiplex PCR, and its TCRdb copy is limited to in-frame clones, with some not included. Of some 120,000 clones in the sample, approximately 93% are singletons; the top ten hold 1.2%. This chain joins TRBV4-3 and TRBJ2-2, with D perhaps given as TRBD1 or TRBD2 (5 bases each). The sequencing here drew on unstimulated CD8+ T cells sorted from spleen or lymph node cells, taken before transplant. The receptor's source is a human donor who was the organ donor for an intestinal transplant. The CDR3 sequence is CASSQEETGLTGELFF. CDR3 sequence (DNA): TGCGCCAGCAGCCAAGAAGAAACAGGACTCACCGGGGAGCTGTTTTTT.